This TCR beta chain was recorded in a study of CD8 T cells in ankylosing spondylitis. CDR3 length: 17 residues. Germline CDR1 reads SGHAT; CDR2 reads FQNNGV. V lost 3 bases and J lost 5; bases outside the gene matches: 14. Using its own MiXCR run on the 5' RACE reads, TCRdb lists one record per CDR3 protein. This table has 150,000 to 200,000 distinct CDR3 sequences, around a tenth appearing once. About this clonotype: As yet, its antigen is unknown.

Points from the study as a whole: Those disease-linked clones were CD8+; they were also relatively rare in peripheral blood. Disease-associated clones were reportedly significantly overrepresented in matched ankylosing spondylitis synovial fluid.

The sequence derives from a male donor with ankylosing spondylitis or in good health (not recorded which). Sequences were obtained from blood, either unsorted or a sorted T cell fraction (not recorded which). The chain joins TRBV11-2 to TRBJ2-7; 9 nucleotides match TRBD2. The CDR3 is CASSFPHSGGRSDEQYF. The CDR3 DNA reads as TGTGCCAGCAGCTTCCCCCATAGCGGGGGACGCTCGGACGAGCAGTACTTC.